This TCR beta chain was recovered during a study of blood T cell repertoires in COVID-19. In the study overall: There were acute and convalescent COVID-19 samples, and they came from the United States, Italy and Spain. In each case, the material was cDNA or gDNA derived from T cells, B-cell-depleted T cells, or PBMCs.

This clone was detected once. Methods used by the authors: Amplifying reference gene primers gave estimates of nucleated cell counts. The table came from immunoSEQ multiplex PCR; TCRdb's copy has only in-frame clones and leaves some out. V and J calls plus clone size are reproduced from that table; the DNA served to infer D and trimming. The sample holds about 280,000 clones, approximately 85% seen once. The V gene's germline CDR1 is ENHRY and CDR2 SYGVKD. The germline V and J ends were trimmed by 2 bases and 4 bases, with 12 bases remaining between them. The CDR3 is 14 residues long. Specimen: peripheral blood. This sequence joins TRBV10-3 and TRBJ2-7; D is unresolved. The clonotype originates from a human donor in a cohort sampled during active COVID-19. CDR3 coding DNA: TGTGCCATCAGTGAGGGCGGCTACTTATACGAGCAGTACTTC. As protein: CAISEGGYLYEQYF.